The 10 T cell receptor beta chains reported below all come from one sample, sequenced in a study of regulatory T cells in long-lasting Graves disease. Time point in this sample: newly diagnosed GD, antithyroid drugs for less than 3 months. Extracted RNA from PBMCs served as the source of the TCR library. The TCR beta library used iRepertoire HTBI primers with Arm-PCR amplification of CDR3. Each CDR3 protein is one row after TCRdb ran MiXCR on the multiplex PCR reads. The sample has hundreds of thousands of distinct CDR3 sequences, 14% to 15% seen once. The sample was also linked to a second study, of T cells in Graves' hyperthyroidism and ophthalmopathy.

This specimen was peripheral blood mononuclear cells (PBMCs), taken at new diagnosis, from a patient treated with antithyroid drugs. These TCRs come from a woman aged 40 to 50 with Graves disease.

The chain couples TRBV3-1 to TRBJ2-5; TRBD1 is a possible D gene (6 bases). This CDR3 spans 14 amino acids. Germline lookup yields CDR1 LGHDT and CDR2 YNNKEL (reference sequence). Trimming took 3 bases from V and 0 from J, leaving 8 bases between them. The CDR3 DNA is TGTGCCAGCAGCCAGAGGGGGAACCAAGAGACCCAGTACTTC. Translation gives CASSQRGNQETQYF.

This clonotype was counted between two and nine times. This sequence joins TRBV2 and TRBJ1-1, with 12 bases lining up with TRBD1. Unmatched junction bases numbered 11, after V lost 6 bases and J lost 3 bases. There are 17 residues in the CDR3. Per the germline V gene, CDR1 is SNHLY and CDR2 is FYNNEI. Written as DNA, the CDR3 is TGTGCCAGCAGAATCTTCGGGACAGGGGGCGGAGACACTGAAGCTTTCTTT. Its translation is CASRIFGTGGGDTEAFF.

This clonotype was observed at least ten times. J is TRBJ2-1 and V is TRBV20-1, with 7 bases matching TRBD2. In germline, CDR1 is DFQATT, CDR2 SNEGSKA (reference sequence). V was clipped by 2 bases and J by 1 base; unmatched bases: 5. There are 15 residues in the CDR3. The CDR3 DNA reads as TGCAGTGCTAGAATACCAGCGGGATCCTACAATGAGCAGTTCTTC. Protein product: CSARIPAGSYNEQFF.

This clonotype came up many times. This chain joins TRBV12-3 or TRBV12-4 and TRBJ2-3, with 7 bases lining up with TRBD1. CDR3 length: 15 amino acids. Trimming removed 7 bases from V and 0 bases from J; junction bases left unmatched: 7. The CDR3 loop is CASTLTGPSTDTQYF. In nucleotides, the CDR3 is TGTGCCAGCACCTTGACAGGGCCGAGCACAGATACGCAGTATTTT.

In this sample, this clonotype turned up many times. The chain combines TRBV28 with TRBJ2-1; D not certain. Deletions cut 4 bases from V and 4 bases from J, with 20 bases between. The CDR3 extends over 17 amino acids. Germline CDR1 is MDHEN and CDR2 is SYDVKM. CDR3 loop: CASSSTIKDATYNEQFF. CDR3 in DNA: TGTGCCAGCAGTTCAACTATCAAGGACGCGACTTACAATGAGCAGTTCTTC.

The chain has TRBV6-5 and TRBJ2-3, with D perhaps TRBD2 (5 bases). V was pared by 0 bases and J by 8 bases, with 12 bases between. Germline-derived CDR1 and CDR2 are MNHEY and SVGAGI. There are 14 residues in the CDR3. The CDR3 coding sequence is TGTGCCAGCAGTTACTCGAGGGAGTTGGTTACGCAGTATTTT. The encoded protein is CASSYSRELVTQYF.

This clonotype showed up many times. The rearrangement joins TRBV20-1 to TRBJ2-7; 10 nucleotides match TRBD2. This CDR3 spans 14 amino acids. The V and J ends lost 3 bases and 4 bases, in that order; junction bases with no gene match: 6. Germline values: CDR1 DFQATT, CDR2 SNEGSKA (reference sequence). The CDR3 here is CSARSGSGRYEQYF. In DNA, the CDR3 is TGCAGTGCTAGGAGTGGTAGCGGGAGGTACGAGCAGTACTTC.

This clonotype has ten or more counts. The CDR3 is CASREIGATNEKLFF. CDR3 sequence (DNA): TGTGCCAGCAGAGAAATTGGTGCCACTAATGAAAAACTGTTTTTT. The chain combines TRBV7-9 with TRBJ1-4; the D is unclear. V was cut by 6 bases and J by 2 bases, with 13 bases left in between. The CDR3 has 15 amino acids. Germline CDR1 reads SEHNR; CDR2 reads FQNEAQ (reference sequence). The entire variable domain, with the rest obtained from reference TRBV7-9 and TRBJ1-4, is as follows: DTGVSQNPRHKITKRGQNVTFRCDPISEHNRLYWYRQTLGQGPEFLTYFQNEAQLEKSRLLSDRFSAERPKGSFSTLEIQRTEQGDSAMYLCASREIGATNEKLFFGSGTQLSVL.

This clonotype came up once. V gene TRBV29-1 combines with J gene TRBJ2-5, with D tentatively TRBD2 (6 bases). V was cut by 2 bases and J by 4 bases, with 17 bases left in between. The CDR3 totals 15 residues. Germline CDR1 reads SQVTM; CDR2 reads ANQGSEA. CDR3 DNA: TGCAGCGTTGAAACTCCGGGAGATGAAGGAGAGACCCAGTACTTC. Amino acid sequence: CSVETPGDEGETQYF. Filled out from reference TRBV29-1 and TRBJ2-5, the complete variable domain reads SAVISQKPSRDICQRGTSLTIQCQVDSQVTMMFWYRQQPGQSLTLIATANQGSEATYESGFVIDKFPISRPNLTFSTLTVSNMSPEDSSIYLCSVETPGDEGETQYFGPGTRLLVL.

There are many counts of this clonotype. The gene calls are TRBV7-8 and TRBJ2-7; no clear D. Trimming took off 3 bases at V and 5 bases at J, with 14 bases between the two ends. The CDR3 contains 14 residues. Germline values: CDR1 SGHVS, CDR2 FQNEAQ. CDR3 loop: CASSLGPPVHEQYF. CDR3 bases: TGTGCCAGCAGCTTGGGTCCGCCGGTCCACGAGCAGTACTTC.